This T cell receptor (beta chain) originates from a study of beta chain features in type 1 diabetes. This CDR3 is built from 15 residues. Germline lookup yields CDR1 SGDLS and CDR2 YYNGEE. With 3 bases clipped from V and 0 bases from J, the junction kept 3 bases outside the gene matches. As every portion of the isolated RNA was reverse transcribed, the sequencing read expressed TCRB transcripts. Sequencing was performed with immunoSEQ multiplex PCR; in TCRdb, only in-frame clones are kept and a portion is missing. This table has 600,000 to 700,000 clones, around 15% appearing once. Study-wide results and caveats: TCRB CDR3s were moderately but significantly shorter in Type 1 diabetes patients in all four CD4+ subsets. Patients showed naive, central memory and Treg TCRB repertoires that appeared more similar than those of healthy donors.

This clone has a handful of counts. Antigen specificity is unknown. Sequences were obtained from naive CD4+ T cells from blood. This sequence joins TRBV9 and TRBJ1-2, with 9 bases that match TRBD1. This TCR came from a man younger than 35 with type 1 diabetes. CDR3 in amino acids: CASSATGGANYGYTF. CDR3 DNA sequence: TGTGCCAGCAGCGCCACAGGGGGCGCTAACTATGGCTACACCTTC.